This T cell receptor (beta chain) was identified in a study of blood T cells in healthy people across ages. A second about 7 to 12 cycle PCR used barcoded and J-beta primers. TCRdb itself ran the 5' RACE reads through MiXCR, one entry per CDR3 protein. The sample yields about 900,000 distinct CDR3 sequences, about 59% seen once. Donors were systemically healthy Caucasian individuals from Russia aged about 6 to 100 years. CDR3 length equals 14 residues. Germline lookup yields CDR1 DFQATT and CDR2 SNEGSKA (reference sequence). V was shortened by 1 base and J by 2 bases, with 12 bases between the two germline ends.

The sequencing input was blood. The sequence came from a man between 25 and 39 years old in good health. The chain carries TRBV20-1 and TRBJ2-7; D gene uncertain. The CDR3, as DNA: TGCAGTGCTAGAGCTAGTCATCCTCCCTACGAGCAGTACTTC. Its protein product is CSARASHPPYEQYF.